This TCR beta chain came from a study of T cell repertoires in cytomegalovirus infection. Study-wide context: Recently identified HLA-C-restricted CMV epitopes were among the peptides used. CMV infection plus the matching HLA type was flagged by public TCR beta signatures.

TCRdb reanalysed the reads using MiXCR and keeps one entry per CDR3 protein. The sample gives about 920,000 distinct CDR3 sequences, around 31% of which show up once; about 14% is in the top ten. Between the trimmed V and J ends, which lost 5 bases and 7 bases, there was a span of 20 bases. Germline V gene sequence: CDR1 SGHVS, CDR2 FQNEAQ. The CDR3 extends over 15 amino acids. This clonotype was observed many times. As yet, its antigen is unknown. The study's findings and limits: Dominant in the ex vivo response were TCR beta clonotypes restricted by HLA-C and specific for CMV.

The chain uses TRBV7-8 and TRBJ1-1, with D tentatively TRBD1 (5 bases). The source is a human donor in good health (CMV status not recorded). Some clones in this sample may be carry-over from other donors' samples. Sequenced here: cultured CD8+ T cells from PBMCs, sampled from culture after CMV antigen stimulation. In nucleotides, the CDR3 is TGTGCCAGCAGCCCCACGTCGCAGGGTAAAATTGAAGCTTTCTTT. It yields the protein CASSPTSQGKIEAFF.